The 19 T cell receptor beta chains reported below all come from one sample, sequenced in a study of T cell changes during pregnancy in multiple sclerosis. Data came from immunoSEQ multiplex PCR; TCRdb stores just in-frame clones and leaves some out. The sample consists of under 70,000 clones, around 92% of them appearing once. This sample comprised peripheral blood, obtained in the third trimester of pregnancy. These receptors were taken from a female donor in good health, enrolled as a control in a pregnancy study.

This chain uses TRBV28 with TRBJ1-1; tentative D call: TRBD1 (5 bases). The CDR3 has 16 residues. Germline V gene sequence: CDR1 MDHEN, CDR2 SYDVKM. Between the trimmed V and J ends, which lost 2 bases and 5 bases, there was a span of 18 bases. DNA of the CDR3: TGTGCCAGCAGTTTAACCCCGGGGGGGGGTGGGACTGAAGCTTTCTTT. Translated, it gives CASSLTPGGGGTEAFF.

The chain uses TRBV7-9 and TRBJ1-5, with a weak D call TRBD1 (6 bases). CDR3 size: 14 residues. CDR1 and CDR2 (germline): SEHNR, FQNEAQ (reference sequence). V gave up 5 bases and J gave up 4 bases, with 12 bases separating them. This CDR3 reads CASSQGSPNQPQHF. CDR3 coding DNA: TGTGCCAGCAGCCAGGGGTCACCTAATCAGCCCCAGCATTTT.

The CDR3 region has the DNA TGTGCCTGGGGGGGCGTGCGGGACAGGGGGCTAAGAAACTATGGCTACACCTTC. This gives the protein CAWGGVRDRGLRNYGYTF. The V gene is TRBV30, the J gene TRBJ1-2, with TRBD1 matching 12 bases. CDR3 length: 18 residues. J gave up 2 bases and V 5 bases, and 15 bases lay outside the gene matches. The germline CDR1 and CDR2 sequences are GTSNPN and SVGIG (reference sequence).

In nucleotides, the CDR3 is TGTGCCAGCAGCTTATCCGGCAGGGGGTCGGACACTGAAGCTTTCTTT. It translates to CASSLSGRGSDTEAFF. The chain links TRBV7-9 to TRBJ1-1; the match to TRBD1 covers 7 bases. Germline V CDR1 and CDR2: SEHNR, FQNEAQ (reference sequence). Trimming took 2 bases from V and 3 from J; bases not matched to a gene: 9. There are 16 residues in the CDR3.

This clone was seen only once. This chain joins TRBV5-1 and TRBJ1-1, with TRBD1 identical over 7 bases. V shed 7 bases and J 5 bases; nucleotides not matched to a gene: 8. From germline, CDR1 is SGHRS and CDR2 YFSETQ. This CDR3 spans 13 amino acids. The CDR3 sequence is CASHGQVSTEAFF. The CDR3 nucleotides are TGCGCCAGCCACGGACAGGTATCGACTGAAGCTTTCTTT.

The CDR3 bases are TGTGCCAGCAGCCTCAGCGGGGGGATACAAGAGACCCAGTACTTC. Its protein product is CASSLSGGIQETQYF. The chain carries TRBV7-3 and TRBJ2-5; 9 nucleotides agree with TRBD2. Germline V lookup: CDR1 SGHTA, CDR2 FQGTGA. The CDR3 covers 15 residues. V gave up 5 bases and J gave up 2 bases; unmatched junction bases: 6.

This sequence joins TRBV28 and TRBJ2-1, with 7 bases fitting TRBD2. This CDR3 has 15 amino acids. Germline CDR1 MDHEN, CDR2 SYDVKM. With 2 bases clipped from V and 1 base from J, the junction kept 2 bases outside the gene matches. The CDR3 nucleotides read TGTGCCAGCAGTTTAAGGCGGGGGTCCTACAATGAGCAGTTCTTC. This translates into CASSLRRGSYNEQFF.

V usage is TRBV27 and J usage is TRBJ2-1, with 7 bases that match TRBD2. Per the germline V gene, CDR1 is MNHEY and CDR2 is SMNVEV (reference sequence). With 3 bases clipped from V and 7 bases from J, the junction kept 6 bases outside the gene matches. The CDR3 has 14 amino acids. The CDR3 nucleotides are TGTGCCAGCAGTTTTCGGGGGGTCGTGAATGAGCAGTTCTTC. It translates to CASSFRGVVNEQFF.

The V gene is TRBV18, the J gene TRBJ2-7; 8 bases agree with TRBD2. Germline V CDR1 and CDR2: KGHSH, LQKENI. The CDR3 length is 15 residues. J lost 3 bases, V lost 3 bases, and 7 bases had no gene match. This CDR3 reads CASSPVSGTLYEQYF. CDR3 coding DNA: TGTGCCAGCTCACCCGTTAGCGGGACCCTCTACGAGCAGTACTTC. Full variable domain (missing parts from reference TRBV18 and TRBJ2-7): NAGVMQNPRHLVRRRGQEARLRCSPMKGHSHVYWYRQLPEEGLKFMVYLQKENIIDESGMPKERFSAEFPKEGPSILRIQQVVRGDSAAYFCASSPVSGTLYEQYFGPGTRLTVT.

V usage is TRBV18 and J usage is TRBJ2-5; 7 positions match TRBD2. CDR1 is KGHSH, CDR2 LQKENI, per germline. CDR3 size: 14 residues. V shed 3 bases, J shed 5 bases, and the junction held 6 bases outside the gene matches. This CDR3 is CASSPGGPRETQYF. In nucleotides, the CDR3 is TGTGCCAGCTCACCGGGAGGGCCGAGGGAGACCCAGTACTTC.

This chain uses TRBV18 with TRBJ1-3; D not resolved. The germline gives CDR1 KGHSH, CDR2 LQKENI. V lost 3 bases to trimming and J lost 3 bases, with 3 bases between them. CDR3 length equals 12 residues. Here the CDR3 reads CASSPSGNTIYF. The CDR3 bases are TGTGCCAGCTCACCGAGTGGAAACACCATATATTTT.

This chain links TRBV10-1 with TRBJ1-1; D is possibly TRBD1 (5 bases). CDR3 length: 15 amino acids. The germline CDR1 and CDR2 sequences are WNHNN and SYGVQD (reference sequence). The V end was cut by 2 bases, the J end by 2 bases, with 12 bases between. CDR3 DNA: TGCGCCAGCAGTGAGGTAGGGGCCGCCAACACTGAAGCTTTCTTT. As protein: CASSEVGAANTEAFF.

This clone came up once. The gene calls are TRBV29-1 and TRBJ2-7, with D perhaps TRBD1 (5 bases). The CDR3 covers 13 residues. V lost 3 bases and J 2 bases, leaving 11 bases between the germline ends. Germline V gene lookup returns CDR1 SQVTM and CDR2 ANQGSEA. The CDR3 region is CSVDDSFTYEQYF. The CDR3 DNA is TGCAGCGTTGATGACAGCTTCACCTACGAGCAGTACTTC.

V and J are TRBV4-1 and TRBJ2-7; tentatively, D is TRBD2 (6 bases). There are 13 residues in the CDR3. Germline values: CDR1 MGHRA, CDR2 YSYEKL. Trimming pared 4 bases from V and 4 bases from J, leaving 11 bases between. Here the CDR3 DNA reads TGCGCCAGCAGCCGCGTGGAGGGTTACGAGCAGTACTTC. This encodes CASSRVEGYEQYF.

The gene calls are TRBV19 and TRBJ2-2; D unresolved. The CDR3 has 15 residues. The germline V and J ends were trimmed by 7 bases and 6 bases, with 18 bases remaining between them. The germline gives CDR1 LNHDA, CDR2 SQIVND (reference sequence). CDR3 in DNA: TGTGCCAGTACCCTAAGCCGGGTCCTCTCCGGGGAGCTGTTTTTT. Its protein is CASTLSRVLSGELFF. The full variable domain, completed using reference TRBV19 and TRBJ2-2, is DGGITQSPKYLFRKEGQNVTLSCEQNLNHDAMYWYRQDPGQGLRLIYYSQIVNDFQKGDIAEGYSVSREKKESFPLTVTSAQKNPTAFYLCASTLSRVLSGELFFGEGSRLTVL.

The genes are TRBV5-6 and TRBJ2-5; D not resolved. The V end was cut by 1 base, the J end by 2 bases, with 9 bases between. The V gene's germline CDR1 is SGHDT and CDR2 YYEEEE. The CDR3 runs to 14 residues. The CDR3 here is CASSLITAQETQYF. In DNA, the CDR3 is TGTGCCAGCAGCTTGATTACAGCTCAAGAGACCCAGTACTTC.

The chain links TRBV18 to TRBJ1-2; D might be TRBD1 (6 bases). V was shortened by 3 bases and J by 2 bases, with 10 bases between the two germline ends. The CDR3 runs 14 residues. CDR1 and CDR2 from the germline V gene are KGHSH and LQKENI. The CDR3 region is CASSPDRLNYGYTF. CDR3 sequence (DNA): TGTGCCAGCTCACCCGACAGGCTCAACTATGGCTACACCTTC. The full variable domain, completed using reference TRBV18 and TRBJ1-2, is NAGVMQNPRHLVRRRGQEARLRCSPMKGHSHVYWYRQLPEEGLKFMVYLQKENIIDESGMPKERFSAEFPKEGPSILRIQQVVRGDSAAYFCASSPDRLNYGYTFGSGTRLTVV.

This chain joins TRBV4-2 and TRBJ2-1, with 8 positions matching TRBD2. The germline V gene encodes CDR1 LGHNA and CDR2 YNFKEQ. The CDR3 contains 14 residues. After removal of 5 bases from V and 9 bases from J, the junction contained 9 bases not matched to a gene. CDR3 bases: TGTGCCAGCAGCAGCGCTGGGCTAGCGGGTGAGCAGTTCTTC. This gives the protein CASSSAGLAGEQFF.

This chain links TRBV1 with TRBJ1-4; whether TRBD1, the table's D call, matches the DNA was not checked. TRBV1 is listed as a pseudogene. The CDR3 has 20 residues. The CDR3 spells CTSSQDPGQGGFSTNEKLFF. The CDR3 DNA reads as TGCACCAGCAGCCAAGACCCTGGACAGGGAGGGTTTTCAACTAATGAAAAACTGTTTTTT.